The 8 T cell receptor beta chains below were found in one sample sequenced in a study of memory CD4+ T cells and cytomegalovirus serostatus. Clones were read by immunoSEQ multiplex PCR, and TCRdb kept only the in-frame ones, dropping some. The sample contains about 53,000 clones, roughly three quarters of which appear only once. Single viable CD3+CD4+CD8-CD45RO+ cells were sorted as the memory CD4+ T cells. Sequencing input: memory CD4+ T cells from blood. The receptors were gathered from an adult in good health and CMV-seronegative.

This sequence joins TRBV7-2 and TRBJ1-4, with D tentatively TRBD1 (5 bases). V was cut by 1 base and J by 7 bases, with 16 bases left in between. Germline assignment: CDR1 SGHTA and CDR2 FQGNSA. The CDR3 consists of 16 residues. The CDR3 region has the DNA TGTGCCAGCAGCTTAGAGGGGTCGGCAGTTCGTGAAAAACTGTTTTTT. Its translation is CASSLEGSAVREKLFF.

The rearrangement joins TRBV4-1 to TRBJ2-2; 8 positions match TRBD2. Looked up from germline, CDR1 is MGHRA and CDR2 is YSYEKL. The CDR3 runs 16 residues. V dropped 1 base and J dropped 5; count of bases not matched to a gene: 6. The CDR3: CASSQVSGLGTGELFF. The CDR3, as DNA: TGCGCCAGCAGCCAAGTATCGGGACTAGGGACCGGGGAGCTGTTTTTT.

Notes on this clone: A junction end diverges from the germline sequence, so it may reflect a read error. The chain combines TRBV6-6 with TRBJ1-2; D perhaps matches TRBD1 (6 bases). Germline V lookup: CDR1 MNHNY, CDR2 SVGAGI (reference sequence). The CDR3 extends over 15 amino acids. The CDR3 protein is CASTYSGQPDYGYTF. CDR3 nucleotide sequence: TGTGCCAGCACTTACTCCGGACAGCCCGACTATGGCTACACCTTC.

This chain joins TRBV13 and TRBJ2-7, with D possibly TRBD1 on 6 matching bases. This CDR3 spans 17 amino acids. Per germline, CDR1 PRHDT and CDR2 FYEKMQ (reference sequence). V gave up 1 base and J gave up 0 bases, with 16 bases separating them. The CDR3 loop reads CASSLAVGQISSYEQYF. The CDR3 nucleotides read TGTGCCAGCAGCTTAGCAGTTGGACAGATTAGCTCCTACGAGCAGTACTTC. Looking up the rest from reference TRBV13 and TRBJ2-7 gives the full variable domain: AAGVIQSPRHLIKEKRETATLKCYPIPRHDTVYWYQQGPGQDPQFLISFYEKMQSDKGSIPDRFSAQQFSDYHSELNMSSLELGDSALYFCASSLAVGQISSYEQYFGPGTRLTVT.

This clone appeared a few times. The chain carries TRBV7-8 and TRBJ2-3, with 12 bases aligning to TRBD2. CDR3 length: 20 residues. Trimming took 6 bases from V and 3 from J; bases not matched to a gene: 19. Germline CDR1 is SGHVS and CDR2 is FQNEAQ. CDR3 sequence: CASRAGRVASGRAGTDTQYF. CDR3 bases: TGTGCCAGCAGGGCAGGAAGGGTGGCTAGCGGGAGGGCAGGGACAGATACGCAGTATTTT. The whole variable domain, remainder taken from reference TRBV7-8 and TRBJ2-3, is GAGVSQSPRYKVAKRGQDVALRCDPISGHVSLFWYQQALGQGPEFLTYFQNEAQLDKSGLPSDRFFAERPEGSVSTLKIQRTQQEDSAVYLCASRAGRVASGRAGTDTQYFGPGTRLTVL.

J is TRBJ1-1 and V is TRBV28, with D possibly TRBD1 on 6 matching bases. CDR3 length: 15 residues. The germline V gene encodes CDR1 MDHEN and CDR2 SYDVKM. Trimming cost V 1 base and J 4 bases, with 13 bases left between them. The CDR3 protein is CASSLSQGKITEAFF. CDR3 nucleotide sequence: TGTGCCAGCAGTTTATCCCAGGGGAAGATCACTGAAGCTTTCTTT.

This chain links TRBV5-6 with TRBJ1-6; D call uncertain. Trimming cost V 0 bases and J 10 bases, with 17 bases left between them. This CDR3 comprises 16 residues. The germline V gene has CDR1 SGHDT and CDR2 YYEEEE. CDR3 region: CASSLARVGFMSPLHF. The CDR3 nucleotides read TGTGCCAGCAGCTTGGCCCGAGTGGGGTTTATGTCACCCCTCCACTTT.

The chain has TRBV18 and TRBJ1-2, with D unresolved. CDR1 KGHSH and CDR2 LQKENI come from the germline V gene. V was pared by 3 bases and J by 3 bases, with 8 bases between. The CDR3 sequence is 13 residues long. This CDR3 is CASSPDADYGYTF. The DNA of the CDR3 is TGTGCCAGCTCACCCGACGCCGACTATGGCTACACCTTC.